A single sample gave rise to the 11 T cell receptor beta chains below, sequenced in a study of molecular identifiers for immune sequencing clone quantification. MiXCR, run by TCRdb on the PCR reads, gives a single entry per CDR3 protein. The sample shows roughly 93,000 distinct CDR3 sequences, 25% of them seen only once. The sequencing input was naive CD8+ T cells from blood, with Jurkat cell RNA spiked in. Described subset: FACS-sorted CD8+CD4-CCR7+CD45RA+ naive T cells. The receptors come from a human donor in good health. Some libraries in this study had Jurkat cell RNA spiked in.

This clonotype appeared a few times. This chain links TRBV30 with TRBJ2-1; TRBD2 agrees at 8 bases. V gave up 4 bases and J gave up 0 bases; unmatched junction bases: 8. CDR3 length: 16 residues. Per the germline V gene, CDR1 is GTSNPN and CDR2 is SVGIG (reference sequence). CDR3 nucleotides: TGTGCCTGGACTGGACTAGCAGGTATCTCCTACAATGAGCAGTTCTTC. Its translation is CAWTGLAGISYNEQFF.

Comment on this clonotype: Sequence at one end of the junction differs from germline and may be a read error. The V gene is TRBV11-2, the J gene TRBJ1-2; D may be TRBD1 (5 bases). The germline V gene encodes CDR1 SGHAT and CDR2 FQNNGV. The CDR3 extends over 15 amino acids. The CDR3: CASGLWDLGHCGYTF. In DNA form, the CDR3 reads TGTGCCAGCGGCTTATGGGACCTTGGGCACTGTGGCTACACCTTC.

About this clonotype itself: This clone may be a read error of a much larger clone one base away. The CDR3 carries no conserved terminal phenylalanine or tryptophan, so it likely arises from a read error. This rearrangement joins TRBV20-1 to TRBJ2-1; 7 bases are a match to TRBD2. Germline V gene lookup returns CDR1 DFQATT and CDR2 SNEGSKA (reference sequence). V dropped 0 bases and J dropped 3; count of bases not matched to a gene: 8. The CDR3 is made up of 16 amino acids. CDR3 DNA: TGCAGTGCTAGAGATCAACTGGCGGGGGACTACAATGAGCAGTTCCTC. As protein: CSARDQLAGDYNEQFL.

A note on this clonotype: Just one base apart from a much larger clone, this may be a read error. The chain uses TRBV6-6 and TRBJ2-7; D unresolved. Germline assignment: CDR1 MNHNY and CDR2 SVGAGI (reference sequence). The CDR3 extends over 12 amino acids. CDR3 DNA sequence: TGTGCCAGCAGTTGTGACTTCTACGAGCTGTACTTC. Translation gives CASSCDFYELYF.

As for this clonotype: It may be a read error: a sequence one base away is much more abundant. The rearrangement uses TRBV7-2 and TRBJ1-1; D is undetermined. Germline V CDR1 and CDR2: SGHTA, FQGNSA. CDR3 length equals 13 residues. The CDR3 region is CVSSLVMNTEAFF. As DNA, the CDR3 is TGTGTCAGCAGCTTGGTTATGAACACTGAAGCTTTCTTT.

This chain uses TRBV9 with TRBJ2-3; TRBD1 aligns across 10 bases. The CDR3 sequence is 17 residues long. Germline V gives CDR1 SGDLS, CDR2 YYNGEE. V lost 4 bases, J lost 3 bases, and 11 bases stayed unmatched. CDR3 in amino acids: CASSPTQTGGATDTQYF. The CDR3 region has the DNA TGTGCCAGCAGCCCAACACAGACAGGGGGCGCGACAGATACGCAGTATTTT. The complete variable domain, with remaining parts taken from reference TRBV9 and TRBJ2-3, reads DSGVTQTPKHLITATGQRVTLRCSPRSGDLSVYWYQQSLDQGLQFLIQYYNGEERAKGNILERFSAQQFPDLHSELNLSSLELGDSALYFCASSPTQTGGATDTQYFGPGTRLTVL.

This clonotype was seen only once. The chain uses TRBV19 and TRBJ1-6; 8 bases align to TRBD1. This CDR3 has 15 amino acids. Trimming took 6 bases from V and 2 from J; bases not matched to a gene: 3. Germline V lookup: CDR1 LNHDA, CDR2 SQIVND (reference sequence). CDR3 DNA: TGTGCCAGTAGCCTGACAGGGGCCTATAATTCACCCCTCCACTTT. This gives the protein CASSLTGAYNSPLHF. The full variable domain, in which reference TRBV19 and TRBJ1-6 provide the parts outside the CDR3, is DGGITQSPKYLFRKEGQNVTLSCEQNLNHDAMYWYRQDPGQGLRLIYYSQIVNDFQKGDIAEGYSVSREKKESFPLTVTSAQKNPTAFYLCASSLTGAYNSPLHFGNGTRLTVT.

A word on this clonotype: One base away lies a much larger clone, so this may be a sequencing read error. The rearrangement uses TRBV20-1 and TRBJ2-7, with a weak D call TRBD2 (6 bases). This CDR3 comprises 14 residues. V was cut by 4 bases and J by 2 bases, with 15 bases left in between. Germline V gene data show CDR1 as DFQATT and CDR2 as SNEGSKA (reference sequence). Here the CDR3 DNA reads TGCAGTGCTAAGGGACGGGGGAGCGCCTACGAGCAGTACTTC. This translates into CSAKGRGSAYEQYF.

This clonotype occurred many times. The CDR3 reads CASSPGTSGITDTQYF. In DNA, the CDR3 is TGTGCCAGCAGCCCAGGGACTAGCGGAATCACAGATACGCAGTATTTT. V is TRBV12-3 or TRBV12-4 and J is TRBJ2-3; 11 bases line up with TRBD2. Unmatched junction bases numbered 7, after V lost 6 bases and J lost 2 bases. There are 16 residues in the CDR3.

Regarding this clonotype: One end of the junction varies from germline; a read error may be responsible. The rearrangement joins TRBV6-4 to TRBJ2-5; D call uncertain. The CDR3 contains 15 residues. Germline V gives CDR1 MRHNA, CDR2 SNTAGT. The CDR3 sequence is CASRYVLRYQVTQYF. For the CDR3, the DNA is TGTGCCAGCAGATACGTACTAAGGTACCAAGTGACCCAGTACTTC.

Comments on this clonotype: A much more abundant neighbour one base away suggests this may be a read error. The V gene is TRBV4-1, the J gene TRBJ2-5; the D gene could be TRBD1 or TRBD2 (5 bases each). This CDR3 has 15 residues. From germline, CDR1 is MGHRA and CDR2 YSYEKL. The CDR3 DNA is TGCGCCAGCAGCCAATCCGGGACGGACCAAGAGACCCCGTACTTC. Encoded protein: CASSQSGTDQETPYF.